This TCR beta chain was identified in a study of blood T cells in healthy people across ages. About the research overall: About one barcoded beta molecule per two T cells came from capture by template switching.

About this clonotype: Its antigen remains unidentified.

Study-level points and caveats: Donors of long life had a larger count of naive CD4+ cells and greater diversity than aged donors. A roughly linear age-dependent decrease characterized TCR beta diversity per million T cells.

CDR3 length: 12 amino acids. Deletions cut 4 bases from V and 3 bases from J, with 9 bases between. Germline V gene data show CDR1 as DFQATT and CDR2 as SNEGSKA (reference sequence). Those donating, healthy Caucasian individuals from Russia, were aged about 6 to 100. A second PCR, run for about 7 to 11 cycles, used a sample-barcoded 5' primer plus a J-beta primer mix. TCRdb reprocessed the 5' RACE reads via MiXCR and lists one record per CDR3 protein. The sample has some 1.1 million distinct CDR3 sequences; 35% to 40% are singletons. The gene calls are TRBV20-1 and TRBJ1-2; a weak D match, TRBD1 (6 bases). The specimen was blood. This sequence originates from a man aged 18 to 30 in good health. The CDR3 reads CSAKKGDYGYTF. The CDR3 nucleotides read TGCAGTGCTAAAAAGGGGGACTATGGCTACACCTTC.